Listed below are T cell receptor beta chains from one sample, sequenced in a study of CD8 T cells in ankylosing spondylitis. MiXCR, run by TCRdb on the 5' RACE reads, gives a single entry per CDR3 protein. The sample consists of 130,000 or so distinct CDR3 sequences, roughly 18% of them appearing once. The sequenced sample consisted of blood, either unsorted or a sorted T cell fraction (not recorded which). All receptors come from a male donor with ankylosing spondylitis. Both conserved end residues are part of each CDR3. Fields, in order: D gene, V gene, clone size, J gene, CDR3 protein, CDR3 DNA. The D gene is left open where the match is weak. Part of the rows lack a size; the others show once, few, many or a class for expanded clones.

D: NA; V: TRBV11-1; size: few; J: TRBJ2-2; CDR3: CASSLFSGKGGELFF; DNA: TGTGCCAGCAGCTTATTTTCAGGGAAGGGCGGGGAGCTGTTTTTT
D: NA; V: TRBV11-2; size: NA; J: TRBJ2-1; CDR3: CASSLTDYNEQFF; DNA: TGTGCCAGCAGCTTAACTGACTACAATGAGCAGTTCTTC
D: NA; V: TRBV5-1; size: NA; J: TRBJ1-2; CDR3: CASSRTARDGYTF; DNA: TGCGCCAGTTCCCGGACAGCGCGTGATGGCTACACCTTC
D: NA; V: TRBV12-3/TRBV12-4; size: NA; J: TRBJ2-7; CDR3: CASRISGGSSYEQYF; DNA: TGTGCCAGCAGAATTAGCGGAGGGAGCTCCTACGAGCAGTACTTC
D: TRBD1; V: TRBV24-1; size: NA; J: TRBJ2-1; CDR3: CATSDLRTGAALGEQFF; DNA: TGTGCCACCAGTGATCTCCGGACAGGGGCCGCCCTTGGCGAGCAGTTCTTC
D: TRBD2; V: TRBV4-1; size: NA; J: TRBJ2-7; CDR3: CASSHTIAGTSYEQYF; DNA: TGCGCCAGCAGCCACACAATAGCGGGGACCTCCTACGAGCAGTACTTC
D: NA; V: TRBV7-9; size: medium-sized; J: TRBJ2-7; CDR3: CASSLLARSYEQYF; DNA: TGTGCCAGCAGCTTGCTCGCGCGGTCCTACGAGCAGTACTTC
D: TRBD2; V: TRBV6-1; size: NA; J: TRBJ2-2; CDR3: CASREPGLAANTGELFF; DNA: TGTGCCAGCAGAGAACCGGGACTAGCGGCGAACACCGGGGAGCTGTTTTTT
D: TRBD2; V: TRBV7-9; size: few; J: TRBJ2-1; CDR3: CASSLVSGRYNEQFF; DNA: TGTGCCAGCAGCTTAGTTAGCGGGAGATACAATGAGCAGTTCTTC
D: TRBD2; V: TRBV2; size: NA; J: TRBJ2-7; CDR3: CARGGTSGVSYEQYF; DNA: TGTGCCAGAGGTGGGACTAGCGGGGTATCCTACGAGCAGTACTTC
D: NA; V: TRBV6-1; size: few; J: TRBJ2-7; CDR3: CASKTGQYTYEQYF; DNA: TGTGCCAGCAAGACCGGACAGTACACCTACGAGCAGTACTTC
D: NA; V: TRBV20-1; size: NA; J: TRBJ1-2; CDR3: CSSQDSPPYGYTF; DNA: TGCAGTTCCCAGGACAGTCCTCCTTATGGCTACACCTTC
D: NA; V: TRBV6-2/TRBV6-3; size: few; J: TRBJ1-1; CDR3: CASKVLYQTNTEAFF; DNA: TGTGCCAGCAAGGTATTATATCAGACGAACACTGAAGCTTTCTTT
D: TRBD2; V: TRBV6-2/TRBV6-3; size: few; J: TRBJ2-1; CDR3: CASSYSWRERHNEQFF; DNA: TGTGCCAGCAGTTACTCGTGGCGGGAGCGCCACAATGAGCAGTTCTTC
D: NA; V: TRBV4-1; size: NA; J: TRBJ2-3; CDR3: CASSQVPQGMSTDTQYF; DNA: TGCGCCAGCAGCCAAGTCCCCCAGGGGATGAGCACAGATACGCAGTATTTT
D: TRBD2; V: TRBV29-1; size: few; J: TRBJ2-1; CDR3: CSVILAGGNEQFF; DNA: TGCAGCGTTATACTAGCGGGAGGGAATGAGCAGTTCTTC
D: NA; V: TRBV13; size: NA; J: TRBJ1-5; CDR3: CASSAGPLGNQPQHF; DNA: TGTGCCAGCAGCGCCGGACCCTTGGGAAATCAGCCCCAGCATTTT
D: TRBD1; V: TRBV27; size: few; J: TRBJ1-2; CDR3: CAAGTGGPYGYTF; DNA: TGTGCCGCCGGGACAGGGGGCCCCTATGGCTACACCTTC
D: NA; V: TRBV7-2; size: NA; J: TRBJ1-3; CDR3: CASSLAGSPGNTIYF; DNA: TGTGCCAGCAGCTTAGCAGGGTCCCCTGGAAACACCATATATTTT
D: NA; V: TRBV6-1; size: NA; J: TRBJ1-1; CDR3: CASRAGDWNTEAFF; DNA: TGTGCCAGCCGAGCAGGGGACTGGAACACTGAAGCTTTCTTT
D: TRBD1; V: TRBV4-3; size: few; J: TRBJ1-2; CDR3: CASSQVDRDYGYTF; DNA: TGCGCCAGCAGCCAGGTCGACAGGGACTATGGCTACACCTTC
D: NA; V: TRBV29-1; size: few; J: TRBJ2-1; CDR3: CSVEGRQASYNEQFF; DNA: TGCAGCGTTGAGGGCCGACAGGCCTCATACAATGAGCAGTTCTTC
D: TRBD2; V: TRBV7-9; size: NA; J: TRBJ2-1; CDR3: CASSSSGTSGRNELFF; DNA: TGTGCCAGCAGCTCCTCCGGGACTAGCGGGAGAAATGAGCTGTTCTTC
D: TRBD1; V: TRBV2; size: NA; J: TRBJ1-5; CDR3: CASKGTELKETSQPQHF; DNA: TGTGCCAGCAAAGGGACAGAACTCAAAGAGACAAGTCAGCCCCAGCATTTT
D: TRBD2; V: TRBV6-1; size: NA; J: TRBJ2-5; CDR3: CASRDYNQETQYF; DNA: TGTGCCAGCCGGGACTACAACCAAGAGACCCAGTACTTC
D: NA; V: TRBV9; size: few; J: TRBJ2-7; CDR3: CASSVGVGHEQYF; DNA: TGTGCCAGCAGCGTAGGGGTAGGCCACGAGCAGTACTTC
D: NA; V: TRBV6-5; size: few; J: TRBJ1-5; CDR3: CASSYSGGNQPQHF; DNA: TGTGCCAGCAGTTACTCTGGGGGCAATCAGCCCCAGCATTTT
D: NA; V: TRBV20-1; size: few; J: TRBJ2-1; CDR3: CSAGTLRDLRNEQFF; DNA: TGCAGTGCAGGTACCTTGCGGGACCTTAGAAATGAGCAGTTCTTC
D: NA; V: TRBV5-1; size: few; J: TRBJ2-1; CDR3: CASSLIWEGENEQFF; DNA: TGCGCCAGCAGCTTAATTTGGGAAGGGGAGAATGAGCAGTTCTTC
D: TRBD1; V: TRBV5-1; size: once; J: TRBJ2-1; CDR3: CASSPYRGQYEQFF; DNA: TGCGCCAGCAGCCCGTACAGGGGGCAATATGAGCAGTTCTTC
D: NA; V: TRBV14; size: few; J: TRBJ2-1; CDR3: CASSQESGLGDNEQFF; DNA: TGTGCCAGCAGCCAAGAGTCGGGCTTGGGGGACAATGAGCAGTTCTTC
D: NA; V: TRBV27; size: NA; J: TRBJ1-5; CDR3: CASRGAEQPQHF; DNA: TGTGCCAGCAGAGGGGCAGAACAGCCCCAGCATTTT
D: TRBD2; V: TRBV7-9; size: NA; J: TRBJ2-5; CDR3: CASSLVAGRETQYF; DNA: TGTGCCAGCAGCTTAGTAGCGGGAAGAGAGACCCAGTACTTC
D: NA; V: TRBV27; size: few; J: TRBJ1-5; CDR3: CASKVSENQPQHF; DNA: TGTGCCAGCAAGGTGTCGGAAAATCAGCCCCAGCATTTT
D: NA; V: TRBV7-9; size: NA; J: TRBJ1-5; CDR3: CASSLSNQPQHF; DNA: TGTGCCAGCAGCTTAAGCAATCAGCCCCAGCATTTT
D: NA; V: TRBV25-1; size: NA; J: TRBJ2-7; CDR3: CASSAFGQGNEQYF; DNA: TGTGCCAGCAGTGCGTTTGGGCAGGGGAACGAGCAGTACTTC
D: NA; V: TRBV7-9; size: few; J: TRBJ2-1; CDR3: CASSLGRTTAYNEQFF; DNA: TGTGCCAGCAGCTTAGGTAGAACTACCGCCTACAATGAGCAGTTCTTC
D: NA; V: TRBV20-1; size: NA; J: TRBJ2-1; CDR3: CSASRGGDSYNEQFF; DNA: TGCAGTGCTAGTCGCGGCGGAGACTCCTACAATGAGCAGTTCTTC
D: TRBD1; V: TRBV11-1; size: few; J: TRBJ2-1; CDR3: CASSLAGGSQGEQFF; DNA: TGTGCCAGCAGCTTAGCAGGGGGCTCACAAGGTGAGCAGTTCTTC
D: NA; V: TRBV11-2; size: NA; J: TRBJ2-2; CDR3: CASSLDTGGVFRGTGELFF; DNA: TGTGCCAGCAGCTTAGATACAGGAGGAGTTTTTCGTGGCACCGGGGAGCTGTTTTTT
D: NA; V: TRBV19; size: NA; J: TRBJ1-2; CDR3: CASSIAYRVEEVTNYGYTF; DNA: TGTGCCAGTAGTATCGCATACAGGGTTGAAGAAGTTACTAACTATGGCTACACCTTC